A selection of T cell receptor beta chains follows, all from one sample in a study of shared clonotypes between healthy human individuals. Method: immunoSEQ multiplex PCR; TCRdb's copy keeps in-frame clones and lacks some. The sample lists around 2.1 million clones, about 93% occurring once. The sample taken for sequencing was naive CD8+ T cells from PBMCs. The origin of the receptors is a man between 18 and 29 years old in good health. Some clones in this sample may be carry-over from other donors' samples. CDR3s include the opening cysteine and the closing phenylalanine or tryptophan. The D gene is left open where the match is weak. Rows may omit the clone size; those that give it use once, few, many or a size class.

TRBV19,TRBJ1-4,NA,TRBD1,CASSTPGQGVTNEKLFF,TGTGCCAGTAGTACCCCGGGACAGGGAGTGACTAATGAAAAACTGTTTTTT
TRBV11-3,TRBJ2-3,NA,NA,CASSLEGFPDTQYF,TGTGCCAGCAGCTTAGAAGGGTTCCCAGATACGCAGTATTTT
TRBV28,TRBJ2-7,NA,TRBD1,CASSFRGLGTGRYEQYF,TGTGCCAGCAGTTTTCGGGGTCTCGGGACAGGTCGCTACGAGCAGTACTTC
TRBV16,TRBJ2-3,NA,NA,CASSQSGAGADTQYF,TGTGCCAGCAGCCAATCAGGGGCCGGCGCAGATACGCAGTATTTT
TRBV9,TRBJ2-5,NA,NA,CASSVAGGLETQYF,TGTGCCAGCAGCGTAGCTGGTGGGCTAGAGACCCAGTACTTC
TRBV5-1,TRBJ2-7,NA,TRBD1,CASSLTGAYEQYF,TGCGCCAGCAGCTTGACAGGGGCATACGAGCAGTACTTC
TRBV7-9,TRBJ1-1,NA,NA,CASGSSRREEAFF,TGTGCCAGCGGAAGTTCTCGTAGGGAGGAAGCTTTCTTT
TRBV5-1,TRBJ2-7,NA,NA,CASSLGEVYEQYF,TGCGCCAGCAGCTTGGGCGAGGTCTACGAGCAGTACTTC
TRBV5-4,TRBJ2-7,NA,NA,CASSLEGGYEQYF,TGTGCCAGCAGCCTGGAGGGAGGCTACGAGCAGTACTTC
TRBV2,TRBJ2-3,NA,NA,CASTGFTDTQYF,TGTGCCAGCACAGGGTTCACAGATACGCAGTATTTT
TRBV7-9,TRBJ1-2,once,NA,CASSLGGIEAFYGYTF,TGTGCCAGCAGCTTAGGAGGTATTGAGGCGTTCTATGGCTACACCTTC
TRBV13,TRBJ1-5,NA,NA,CASSLGRSLNQPQHF,TGTGCCAGCAGCTTAGGCCGCAGTTTGAATCAGCCCCAGCATTTT
TRBV6-5,TRBJ1-4,NA,NA,CASSRRQDGIGKLFF,TGTGCCAGCAGTCGTCGACAGGATGGAATAGGAAAACTGTTTTTT
TRBV11-2,TRBJ2-7,NA,TRBD2,CASSWGGLDEQYF,TGTGCCAGCAGCTGGGGAGGGCTGGACGAGCAGTACTTC
TRBV29-1,TRBJ2-4,NA,TRBD1,CSVGTTGLQYF,TGCAGCGTTGGGACGACAGGGCTTCAGTACTTC
TRBV7-8,TRBJ1-5,NA,TRBD1,CASSLDRGEGQPQHF,TGTGCCAGCAGCCTCGACAGGGGGGAAGGTCAGCCCCAGCATTTT
TRBV4-3,TRBJ1-1,NA,NA,CASSQDSGINTEAFF,TGCGCCAGCAGCCAAGATTCGGGCATAAACACTGAAGCTTTCTTT
TRBV29-1,TRBJ2-1,NA,TRBD2,CSVRGVAGGDEQFF,TGCAGCGTTCGGGGGGTAGCGGGAGGAGATGAGCAGTTCTTC
TRBV5-1,TRBJ2-7,NA,NA,CASSLAGTDYEQYF,TGCGCCAGCAGCTTGGCGGGGACTGACTACGAGCAGTACTTC
TRBV9,TRBJ2-1,NA,TRBD1,CASSPDRGSYNEQFF,TGTGCCAGCAGCCCGGACAGGGGGTCCTACAATGAGCAGTTCTTC
TRBV29-1,TRBJ2-3,NA,NA,CSVVRDIPSDTQYF,TGCAGCGTGGTCCGGGACATTCCATCGGATACGCAGTATTTT
TRBV30,TRBJ2-1,NA,TRBD2,CAWSGAGGPNEQFF,TGTGCCTGGAGTGGTGCGGGAGGGCCGAATGAGCAGTTCTTC
TRBV4-3,TRBJ1-1,NA,NA,CASSQDLVSSGTNTEAFF,TGCGCCAGCAGCCAAGATCTAGTCAGCTCCGGTACGAACACTGAAGCTTTCTTT
TRBV4-1,TRBJ1-2,NA,NA,CASSQERGPGSYGYTF,TGCGCCAGCAGCCAAGAACGGGGACCGGGAAGCTATGGCTACACCTTC
TRBV5-1,TRBJ1-2,NA,NA,CASSLEDGPNYGYTF,TGCGCCAGCAGCTTGGAGGACGGCCCTAACTATGGCTACACCTTC
TRBV27,TRBJ2-7,NA,TRBD1,CASRWTGTGGYEQYF,TGTGCCAGCAGGTGGACCGGGACAGGGGGATACGAGCAGTACTTC
TRBV7-9,TRBJ2-5,NA,NA,CASSPKTRQETQYF,TGTGCCAGCAGCCCGAAGACCCGGCAAGAGACCCAGTACTTC